The clone carrying this T cell receptor (beta chain) was seen a handful of times. As yet, its antigen is unknown. The sample comes from a study of blood T cells in healthy people across ages. Study results and caveats: Strong correlation was found linking TCR beta diversity to naive T cell percentage.

Germline V CDR1 and CDR2: DFQATT, SNEGSKA (reference sequence). The V end was cut by 0 bases, the J end by 1 base, with 7 bases between. CDR3 length equals 13 residues. The second PCR ran about 6 to 11 cycles with a sample-barcoded 5' primer and J-beta primers. MiXCR, applied by TCRdb to the 5' RACE reads, yields one record per CDR3 protein. The sample carries some 700,000 distinct CDR3 sequences, approximately 43% recorded once. This receptor was taken from a woman in her fifties or sixties in good health. The specimen sequenced was blood. The chain recombines TRBV20-1 with TRBJ2-7; D call uncertain. CDR3 nucleotides: TGCAGTGCTAGAGATGTTAGTTCCTACGAGCAGTACTTC. This codes for CSARDVSSYEQYF.